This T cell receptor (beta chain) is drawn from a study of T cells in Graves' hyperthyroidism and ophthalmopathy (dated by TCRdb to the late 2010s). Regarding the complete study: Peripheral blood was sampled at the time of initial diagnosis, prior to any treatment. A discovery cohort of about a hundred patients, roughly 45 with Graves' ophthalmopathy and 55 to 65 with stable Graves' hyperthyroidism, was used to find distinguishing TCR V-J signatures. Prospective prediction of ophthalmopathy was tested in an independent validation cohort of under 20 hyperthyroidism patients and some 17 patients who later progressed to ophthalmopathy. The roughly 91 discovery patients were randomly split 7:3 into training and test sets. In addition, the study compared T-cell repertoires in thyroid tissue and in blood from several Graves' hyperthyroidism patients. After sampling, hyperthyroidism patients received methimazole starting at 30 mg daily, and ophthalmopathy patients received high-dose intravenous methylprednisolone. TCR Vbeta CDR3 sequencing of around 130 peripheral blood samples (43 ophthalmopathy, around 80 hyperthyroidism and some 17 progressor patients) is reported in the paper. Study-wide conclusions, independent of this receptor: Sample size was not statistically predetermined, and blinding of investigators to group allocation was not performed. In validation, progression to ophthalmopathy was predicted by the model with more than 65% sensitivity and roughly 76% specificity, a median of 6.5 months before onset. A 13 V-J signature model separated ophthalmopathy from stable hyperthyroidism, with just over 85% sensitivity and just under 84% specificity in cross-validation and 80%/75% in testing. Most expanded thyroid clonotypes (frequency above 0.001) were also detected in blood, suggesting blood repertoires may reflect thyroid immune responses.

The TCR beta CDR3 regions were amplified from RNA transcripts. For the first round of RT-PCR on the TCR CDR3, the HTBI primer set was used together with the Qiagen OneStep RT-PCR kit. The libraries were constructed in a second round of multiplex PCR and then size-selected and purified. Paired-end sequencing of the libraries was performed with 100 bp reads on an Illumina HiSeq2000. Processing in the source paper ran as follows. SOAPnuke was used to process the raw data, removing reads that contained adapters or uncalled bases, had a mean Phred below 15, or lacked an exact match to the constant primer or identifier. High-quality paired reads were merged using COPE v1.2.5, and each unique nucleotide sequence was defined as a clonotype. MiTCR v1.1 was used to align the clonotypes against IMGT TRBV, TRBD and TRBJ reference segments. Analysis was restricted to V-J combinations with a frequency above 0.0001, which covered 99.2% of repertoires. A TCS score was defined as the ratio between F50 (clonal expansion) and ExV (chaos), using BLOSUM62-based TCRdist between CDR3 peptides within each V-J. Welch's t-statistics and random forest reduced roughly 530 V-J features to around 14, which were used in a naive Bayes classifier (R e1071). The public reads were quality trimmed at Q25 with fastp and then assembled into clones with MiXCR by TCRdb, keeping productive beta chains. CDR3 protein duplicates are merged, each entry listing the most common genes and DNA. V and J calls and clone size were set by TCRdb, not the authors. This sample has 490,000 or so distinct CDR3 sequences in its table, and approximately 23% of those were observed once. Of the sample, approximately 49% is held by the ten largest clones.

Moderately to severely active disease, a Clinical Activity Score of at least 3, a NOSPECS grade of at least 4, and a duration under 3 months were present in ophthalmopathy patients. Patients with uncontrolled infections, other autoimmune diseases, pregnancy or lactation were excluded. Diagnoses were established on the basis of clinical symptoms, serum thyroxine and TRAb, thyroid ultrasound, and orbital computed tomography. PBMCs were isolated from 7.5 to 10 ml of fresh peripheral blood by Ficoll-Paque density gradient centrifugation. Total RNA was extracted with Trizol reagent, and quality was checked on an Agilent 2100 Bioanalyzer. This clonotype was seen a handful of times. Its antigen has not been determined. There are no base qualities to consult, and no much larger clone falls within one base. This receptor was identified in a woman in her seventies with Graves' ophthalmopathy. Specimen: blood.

CDR3 protein: CASSFGRGLAGGQETQYF. The nucleotides are TGCGCCAGCAGCTTCGGCAGGGGACTAGCGGGAGGTCAAGAGACCCAGTACTTC. This sequence uses TRBV5-1 and TRBJ2-5, and 15 junctional nucleotides match TRBD2. From the germline V gene, CDR1 is SGHRS and CDR2 is YFSETQ. From the cysteine through the phenylalanine, the CDR3 covers 18 amino acids. The CDR3 DNA has 54 bases and is translated from base 1. V trim: 2 bases; J trim: 2 bases; unmatched bases: 7.